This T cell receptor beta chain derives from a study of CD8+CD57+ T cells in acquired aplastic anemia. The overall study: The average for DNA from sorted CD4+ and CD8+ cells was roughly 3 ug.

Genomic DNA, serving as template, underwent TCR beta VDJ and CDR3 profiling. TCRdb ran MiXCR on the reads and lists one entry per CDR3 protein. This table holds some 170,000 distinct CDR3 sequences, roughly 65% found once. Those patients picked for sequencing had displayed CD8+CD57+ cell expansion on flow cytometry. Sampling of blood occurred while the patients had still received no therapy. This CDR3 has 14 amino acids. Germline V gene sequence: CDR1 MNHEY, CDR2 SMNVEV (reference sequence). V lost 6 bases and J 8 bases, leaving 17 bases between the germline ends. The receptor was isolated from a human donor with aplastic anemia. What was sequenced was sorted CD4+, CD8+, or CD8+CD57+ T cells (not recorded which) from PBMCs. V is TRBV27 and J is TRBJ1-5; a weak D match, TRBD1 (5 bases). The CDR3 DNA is TGTGCCAGCAGCTTCAGGGCGGCGAATGAGCCCCAGCATTTT. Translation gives CASSFRAANEPQHF.